The 16 T cell receptor beta chains listed next were all sequenced from one sample in a study of cytomegalovirus exposure and HLA in healthy donors. The PCR was carried out with 60 Vbeta primers and 13 Jbeta primers. The protocol was immunoSEQ multiplex PCR, while the TCRdb copy is restricted to in-frame clones and leaves out a portion. The table records about 140,000 clones, roughly 78% of them present only once. Sequences were obtained from PBMCs. The receptors come from a man aged 18 to 35 in good health and CMV-seropositive.

J is TRBJ1-2 and V is TRBV7-9; D not certain. V lost 1 base to trimming and J lost 8 bases, with 8 bases between them. The CDR3 is 12 residues long. Germline V gives CDR1 SEHNR, CDR2 FQNEAQ (reference sequence). CDR3 in DNA: TGTGCCAGCAGCTTAGACGAGGGAGGCTACACCTTC. Its translation is CASSLDEGGYTF.

The chain uses TRBV10-1 and TRBJ2-7; maybe TRBD2 (7 bases). This CDR3 comprises 14 residues. V lost 2 bases, J lost 2 bases, and 10 bases lay in between. Germline V gene lookup returns CDR1 WNHNN and CDR2 SYGVQD (reference sequence). Written as DNA, the CDR3 is TGCGCCAGCAGTGAGGGGGGGGCTGCCTACGAGCAGTACTTC. This encodes CASSEGGAAYEQYF.

This sequence joins TRBV20-1 and TRBJ2-5, with D hard to call. Trimming shortened V by 5 bases and J by 5 bases, and 6 bases separated the two germline ends. The CDR3 sequence is 10 residues long. Germline values: CDR1 DFQATT, CDR2 SNEGSKA (reference sequence). CDR3 amino acids: CSAHEETQYF. The CDR3 DNA is TGCAGTGCTCATGAGGAGACCCAGTACTTC.

The V call is TRBV5-6, the J call TRBJ2-7, with a possible D match to TRBD2 (5 bases). CDR3 size: 13 residues. V dropped 0 bases and J dropped 5 bases, with 9 bases sitting between them. CDR1 is SGHDT, CDR2 YYEEEE, per germline. The CDR3 protein is CASSLGRGNEQYF. The CDR3 DNA follows: TGTGCCAGCAGCTTGGGTCGGGGAAACGAGCAGTACTTC.

The chain uses TRBV27 and TRBJ2-1, with 10 bases aligning to TRBD2. CDR1 and CDR2 from the germline V gene are MNHEY and SMNVEV (reference sequence). V lost 3 bases and J lost 5; bases outside the gene matches: 1. This CDR3 region has 14 residues. This chain's CDR3 is CASSLGLANNEQFF. CDR3 DNA sequence: TGTGCCAGCAGTTTGGGACTAGCGAACAATGAGCAGTTCTTC.

The chain carries TRBV6-1 and TRBJ2-1, with 7 nucleotides matching TRBD2. The CDR3 is 16 residues long. Per germline, CDR1 MNHNS and CDR2 SASEGT. Losses at the gene ends were 4 bases for V and 1 base for J; bases not matched to a gene: 7. The CDR3 protein is CASSGGGTHSYNEQFF. The CDR3, as DNA: TGTGCCAGCAGTGGGGGGGGAACTCATTCCTACAATGAGCAGTTCTTC.

This chain links TRBV4-2 with TRBJ2-1; TRBD2 matches at 11 bases. This CDR3 is built from 15 residues. Germline-derived CDR1 and CDR2 are LGHNA and YNFKEQ. Germline trimming cut 2 bases from V and 9 bases from J; bases unmatched to any gene: 6. In DNA, the CDR3 is TGTGCCAGCAGCCAATTAGCGGGAGGGCGGAGTGAGCAGTTCTTC. Its translation: CASSQLAGGRSEQFF.

The chain has TRBV28 and TRBJ1-1; 8 nucleotides align to TRBD1. Germline V gene sequence: CDR1 MDHEN, CDR2 SYDVKM. The CDR3 sequence is 14 residues long. Trimming cost V 6 bases and J 4 bases; bases outside gene matches: 7. CDR3 DNA: TGTGCCAGCAGGAAGACAGGGGCTACCACTGAAGCTTTCTTT. As protein: CASRKTGATTEAFF.

This clone was seen a single time. This rearrangement joins TRBV19 to TRBJ1-3; D is unresolved. Germline values: CDR1 LNHDA, CDR2 SQIVND (reference sequence). The CDR3 sequence is 15 residues long. V lost 5 bases and J lost 0, with 11 bases in between. CDR3 in amino acids: CASSPDTTSGNTIYF. The CDR3 nucleotides are TGTGCCAGTAGTCCAGACACCACCTCTGGAAACACCATATATTTT.

The chain links TRBV28 to TRBJ1-3, with D possibly matching TRBD1 (6 bases). CDR1 MDHEN and CDR2 SYDVKM come from the germline V gene. Trimming pared 3 bases from V and 1 base from J, leaving 16 bases between. This CDR3 contains 17 residues. CDR3 region: CASSFGGPASSGNTIYF. The CDR3 DNA is TGTGCCAGCAGTTTTGGGGGCCCCGCCTCGTCTGGAAACACCATATATTTT. The whole variable domain, filled in from reference TRBV28 and TRBJ1-3, reads DVKVTQSSRYLVKRTGEKVFLECVQDMDHENMFWYRQDPGLGLRLIYFSYDVKMKEKGDIPEGYSVSREKKERFSLILESASTNQTSMYLCASSFGGPASSGNTIYFGEGSWLTVV.

The chain joins TRBV28 to TRBJ1-5; D is ambiguous. The CDR3 contains 11 residues. V shed 3 bases and J shed 8 bases, with 5 bases lying between them. Per the germline V gene, CDR1 is MDHEN and CDR2 is SYDVKM. The CDR3 DNA reads TGTGCCAGCAGTTTTCGTGAGCCCCAGCATTTT. Encoded protein: CASSFREPQHF.

This clone showed up just a few times. The chain joins TRBV14 to TRBJ1-1; the match to TRBD1 covers 7 bases. J gave up 8 bases and V 6 bases, and 9 bases lay outside the gene matches. This CDR3 comprises 13 residues. Germline-derived CDR1 and CDR2 are SGHDN and FVKESK. CDR3 region: CASSPWTGFEAFF. The CDR3 DNA is TGTGCCAGCAGTCCTTGGACAGGCTTCGAAGCTTTCTTT.

V usage is TRBV4-1 and J usage is TRBJ2-2; 8 bases map to TRBD1. V trimming: 0 bases; J trimming: 4 bases; junction bases outside the gene matches: 7. The CDR3 runs to 17 residues. Germline lookup yields CDR1 MGHRA and CDR2 YSYEKL. In nucleotides, the CDR3 is TGCGCCAGCAGCCAAGAGGGGACAGGACAGCCCACCGGGGAGCTGTTTTTT. Protein product: CASSQEGTGQPTGELFF.

V is TRBV30 and J is TRBJ1-1, with 8 nucleotides matching TRBD1. This CDR3 comprises 16 residues. Unmatched junction bases numbered 6, after V lost 0 bases and J lost 0 bases. The germline V gene has CDR1 GTSNPN and CDR2 SVGIG (reference sequence). CDR3 sequence (DNA): TGTGCCTGGAGTGTGGCGGACAGGGAAATGAACACTGAAGCTTTCTTT. Translation gives CAWSVADREMNTEAFF.

The chain has TRBV10-3 and TRBJ2-1; D remains unclear. Trimming left V 4 bases short and J 3 bases short, with 7 bases between. The CDR3 has 13 amino acids. Germline V gene data show CDR1 as ENHRY and CDR2 as SYGVKD. CDR3 in DNA: TGTGCCATCAGTGCCCACGGCTACAATGAGCAGTTCTTC. This encodes CAISAHGYNEQFF.

This sequence joins TRBV6-6 and TRBJ2-1; 7 nucleotides agree with TRBD2. Germline V CDR1 and CDR2: MNHNY, SVGAGI (reference sequence). V dropped 6 bases and J dropped 2; count of bases not matched to a gene: 10. The CDR3 length is 16 residues. The CDR3 protein is CASRPLGGPTYNEQFF. The CDR3 DNA reads as TGTGCCAGCAGGCCCCTGGGAGGGCCCACCTACAATGAGCAGTTCTTC.